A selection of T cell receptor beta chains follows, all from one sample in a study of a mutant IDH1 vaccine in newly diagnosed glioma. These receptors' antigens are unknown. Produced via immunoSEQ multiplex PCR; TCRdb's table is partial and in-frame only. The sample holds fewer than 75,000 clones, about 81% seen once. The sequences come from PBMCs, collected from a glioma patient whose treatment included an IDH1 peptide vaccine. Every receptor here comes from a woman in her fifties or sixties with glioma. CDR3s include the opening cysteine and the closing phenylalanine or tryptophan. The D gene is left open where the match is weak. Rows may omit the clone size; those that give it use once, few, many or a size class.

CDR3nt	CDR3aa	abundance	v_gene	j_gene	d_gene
TGCGCCAGCAGCTCCGGGACAGGGAAGGGTTTTGCGAACACTGAAGCTTTCTTT	CASSSGTGKGFANTEAFF	NA	TRBV5-1	TRBJ1-1	TRBD1
TGTGCCAGCTCCAGCACAGGGGAATCCTACTATGGCTACACCTTC	CASSSTGESYYGYTF	NA	TRBV6-1	TRBJ1-2	TRBD1
TGCAGCGGACTTCAGGGAATCGGAACCGGGGAGCTGTTTTTT	CSGLQGIGTGELFF	few	TRBV29-1	TRBJ2-2	NA
TGTGCCAGTAGTATTAGTGGGATCAACACTGAAGCTTTCTTT	CASSISGINTEAFF	NA	TRBV19	TRBJ1-1	NA
TGTGCCAGCAGCCACGTCCGGTCGAGGGATGGCGATCAGCCCCAGCATTTT	CASSHVRSRDGDQPQHF	NA	TRBV4-2	TRBJ1-5	NA
TGCGCCAGCTCCGGTCGGCAGGGGTTCGATGGCTACACCTTC	CASSGRQGFDGYTF	NA	TRBV5-1	TRBJ1-2	NA
TGTGCCAGCAGCCTCTCTATCGGGACTAGCAGCAACGAGCAGTACTTC	CASSLSIGTSSNEQYF	NA	TRBV7-2	TRBJ2-7	TRBD2
TGCAGCGTTGGGGACACCCTGAACACTGAAGCTTTCTTT	CSVGDTLNTEAFF	NA	TRBV29-1	TRBJ1-1	NA
TGTGCCAGCAGCTGGCGGGGGGACACTGAAGCTTTCTTT	CASSWRGDTEAFF	NA	TRBV5-8	TRBJ1-1	NA
TGTGCCAGCAGCTCGCTCTATGGCTACACCTTC	CASSSLYGYTF	NA	TRBV7-9	TRBJ1-2	NA
TGCAGCGTTGAAGATACGGGTAAGCGCGAGCAGTACTTC	CSVEDTGKREQYF	NA	TRBV29-1	TRBJ2-7	NA
TGTGCCAGCAGCTCATTTACAGGGGCCTACGAGCAGTACTTC	CASSSFTGAYEQYF	NA	TRBV7-9	TRBJ2-7	TRBD1
TGTGCCAGCAGCTTGGAGAGGGGGGTTGGGGGCTACACCTTC	CASSLERGVGGYTF	NA	TRBV5-4	TRBJ1-2	NA
TGTGCCAGCGGGTCGGGGTCCTACGAGCAGTACTTC	CASGSGSYEQYF	NA	TRBV7-2	TRBJ2-7	NA
TGTGCCAGCAGCCAAGGGGGAAGGGGGCCGAGAGCCGGGGAGCTGTTTTTT	CASSQGGRGPRAGELFF	NA	TRBV4-2	TRBJ2-2	TRBD1
TGTGCCAGCAGCTTAGGGACTAGCGGGGGTGAGACCCAGTACTTC	CASSLGTSGGETQYF	NA	TRBV5-4	TRBJ2-5	TRBD2
TGTGCCAGCAGCCTCGGGCCCGGTGTGTACGAGCAGTACTTC	CASSLGPGVYEQYF	NA	TRBV5-5	TRBJ2-7	NA
TGTGCCAGCAGCCCACCGTGGGCATCCTACGAGCAGTACTTC	CASSPPWASYEQYF	NA	TRBV7-9	TRBJ2-7	NA
TGCGCCAGCAGCTTGGCCGCGGGGAGCGAAAACATTCAGTACTTC	CASSLAAGSENIQYF	NA	TRBV5-1	TRBJ2-4	NA
TGTGCCACCAGCAGGGAGGGGACAGTGAACACTGAAGCTTTCTTT	CATSREGTVNTEAFF	NA	TRBV15	TRBJ1-1	TRBD1
TGCGCCAGCATTCCCTCAGGGGCAGGGGAGACCCAGTACTTC	CASIPSGAGETQYF	NA	TRBV5-1	TRBJ2-5	NA
TGTGCCAGCAGCTTAGAGGGCAGCGACTATGGCTACACCTTC	CASSLEGSDYGYTF	NA	TRBV13	TRBJ1-2	NA
TGTGCCAGCTCCGGGACAGGGGGTTCACCCCTCCACTTT	CASSGTGGSPLHF	NA	TRBV6-4	TRBJ1-6	TRBD1
TGTGCCAGCAGCTCGCTGGACGGGGGCAATCAGCCCCAGCATTTT	CASSSLDGGNQPQHF	NA	TRBV7-2	TRBJ1-5	NA
TGTGCCAGCAGCTTAGATCACGGAGTAAATGAAAAACTGTTTTTT	CASSLDHGVNEKLFF	NA	TRBV7-9	TRBJ1-4	NA
TGTGCCAGCAGCTTGGGGCAGCGAACTAACTATGGCTACACCTTC	CASSLGQRTNYGYTF	NA	TRBV5-8	TRBJ1-2	NA
TGTGCCAGCAGTTTTTCCTTATACACAGATACGCAGTATTTT	CASSFSLYTDTQYF	NA	TRBV27	TRBJ2-3	NA
TGTGCCAGCAGTGAAAGGACAGGCTATGGCTACACCTTC	CASSERTGYGYTF	NA	TRBV6-1	TRBJ1-2	TRBD1
TGTGCCAGCAGAGGTGACAGGGTAAGGGCAGATACGCAGTATTTT	CASRGDRVRADTQYF	NA	TRBV5-4	TRBJ2-3	TRBD1
TGTGCCAGCTCCCGGGTAGGGTTCTACGAGCAGTACTTC	CASSRVGFYEQYF	NA	TRBV18	TRBJ2-7	NA
TGTGCCAGCAGCTCCGTCATTGGGTCGAGTGGAAACACCATATATTTT	CASSSVIGSSGNTIYF	NA	TRBV11-2	TRBJ1-3	NA
TGTGCCAGTAGTTCGGACAGGATAATGAACACTGAAGCTTTCTTT	CASSSDRIMNTEAFF	NA	TRBV19	TRBJ1-1	TRBD1
TGTGCCAGCAGCCCTATGGCAGGGAGGAAGAACACCATATATTTT	CASSPMAGRKNTIYF	NA	TRBV7-2	TRBJ1-3	NA
TGCAGCGTTGTAGGAGGGTCCCTAAACTATGGCTACACCTTC	CSVVGGSLNYGYTF	NA	TRBV29-1	TRBJ1-2	NA
TGCGCCAGCAGCTTGGAACAGAAAGAGACCCAGTACTTC	CASSLEQKETQYF	NA	TRBV5-1	TRBJ2-5	NA
TGTGCCAGCAGCTGGGGGACAGATACGCAGTATTTT	CASSWGTDTQYF	NA	TRBV7-9	TRBJ2-3	NA
TGTGCCAGCAGCTTATTCCGAACGACGAACACTGAAGCTTTCTTT	CASSLFRTTNTEAFF	NA	TRBV11-2	TRBJ1-1	NA
TGTGCCAGCTCGAGGGCAGGGAAGGACTATGGCTACACCTTC	CASSRAGKDYGYTF	few	TRBV6-5	TRBJ1-2	NA
TGTGCCAGCAACGCTAGATCTCGAAGGGGTTCCTACAATGAGCAGTTCTTC	CASNARSRRGSYNEQFF	NA	TRBV2	TRBJ2-1	NA
TGTGCCAGTAGCCCGTCAGAGGGGGGAAAGTACGAGCAGTACTTC	CASSPSEGGKYEQYF	NA	TRBV19	TRBJ2-7	NA
TGTGCCAGTAACGGAGCGGGGGGGCAAGAGACCCAGTACTTC	CASNGAGGQETQYF	NA	TRBV19	TRBJ2-5	TRBD2
TGTGCCAGCAGTTTCCGCCTCAATCAGCCCCAGCATTTT	CASSFRLNQPQHF	once	TRBV28	TRBJ1-5	NA
TGTGCCAGCAGTTTACCTCGATACGAGCAGTACTTC	CASSLPRYEQYF	NA	TRBV28	TRBJ2-7	NA
TGCGCCAGCAGCTTGGCGGGGGAAGAAAATTCACCCCTCCACTTT	CASSLAGEENSPLHF	NA	TRBV5-1	TRBJ1-6	NA
TGCGCCAGCAGTTATAGGAGCCTGCTATTCTCTCCCTACGAGCAGTACTTC	CASSYRSLLFSPYEQYF	NA	TRBV10-1	TRBJ2-7	NA
TGTGCCAGTAGTCCAGGGGTCAACTATGGCTACACCTTC	CASSPGVNYGYTF	NA	TRBV19	TRBJ1-2	NA